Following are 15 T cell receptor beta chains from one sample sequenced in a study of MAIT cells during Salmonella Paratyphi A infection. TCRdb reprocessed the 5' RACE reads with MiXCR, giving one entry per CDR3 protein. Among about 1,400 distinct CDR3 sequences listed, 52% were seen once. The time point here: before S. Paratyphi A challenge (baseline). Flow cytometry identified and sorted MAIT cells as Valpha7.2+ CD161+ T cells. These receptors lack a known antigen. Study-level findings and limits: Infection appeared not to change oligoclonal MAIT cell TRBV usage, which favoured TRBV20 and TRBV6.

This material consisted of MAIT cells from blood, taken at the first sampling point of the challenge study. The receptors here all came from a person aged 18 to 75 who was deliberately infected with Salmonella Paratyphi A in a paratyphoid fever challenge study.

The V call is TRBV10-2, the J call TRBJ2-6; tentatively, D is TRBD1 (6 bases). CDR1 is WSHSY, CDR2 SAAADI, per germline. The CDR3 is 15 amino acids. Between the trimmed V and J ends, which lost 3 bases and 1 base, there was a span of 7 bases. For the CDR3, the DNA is TGCGCCAGCAGTGACAGGGGATCTGGGGCCAACGTCCTGACTTTC. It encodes CASSDRGSGANVLTF.

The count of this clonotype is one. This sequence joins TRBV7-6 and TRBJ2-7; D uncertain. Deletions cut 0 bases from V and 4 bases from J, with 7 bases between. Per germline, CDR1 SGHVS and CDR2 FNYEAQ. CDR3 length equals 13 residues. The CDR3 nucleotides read TGTGCCAGCAGCTTAGCGCTGCCTTACGAGCAGTACTTC. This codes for CASSLALPYEQYF.

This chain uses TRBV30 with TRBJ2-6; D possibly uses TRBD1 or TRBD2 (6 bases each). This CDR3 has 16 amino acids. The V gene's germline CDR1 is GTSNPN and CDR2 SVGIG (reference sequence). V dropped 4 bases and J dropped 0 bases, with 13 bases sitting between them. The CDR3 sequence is CAWTTTGASGANVLTF. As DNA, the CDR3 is TGTGCCTGGACCACGACGGGGGCCTCTGGGGCCAACGTCCTGACTTTC.

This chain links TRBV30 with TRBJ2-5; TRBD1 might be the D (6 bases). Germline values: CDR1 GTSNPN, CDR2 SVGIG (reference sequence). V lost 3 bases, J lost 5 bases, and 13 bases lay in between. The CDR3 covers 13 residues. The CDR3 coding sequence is TGTGCCTGGAGCGGACAGTCGGAGGAGACCCAGTACTTC. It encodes CAWSGQSEETQYF.

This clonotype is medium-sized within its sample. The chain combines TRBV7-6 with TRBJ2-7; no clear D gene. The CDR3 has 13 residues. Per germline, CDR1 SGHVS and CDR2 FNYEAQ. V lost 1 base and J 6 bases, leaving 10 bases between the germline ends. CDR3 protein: CASSLGKGTEQYF. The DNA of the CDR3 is TGTGCCAGCAGCTTAGGAAAGGGCACCGAGCAGTACTTC. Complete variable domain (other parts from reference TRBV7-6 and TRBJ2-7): GAGVSQSPRYKVTKRGQDVALRCDPISGHVSLYWYRQALGQGPEFLTYFNYEAQQDKSGLPNDRFSAERPEGSISTLTIQRTEQRDSAMYRCASSLGKGTEQYFGPGTRLTVT.

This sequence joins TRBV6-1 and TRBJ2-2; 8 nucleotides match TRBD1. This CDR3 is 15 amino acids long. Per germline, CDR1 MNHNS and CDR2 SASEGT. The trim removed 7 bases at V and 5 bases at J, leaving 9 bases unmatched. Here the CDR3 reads CASMTTQGETGELFF. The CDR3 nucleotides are TGTGCCAGCATGACTACACAGGGGGAGACCGGGGAGCTGTTTTTT.

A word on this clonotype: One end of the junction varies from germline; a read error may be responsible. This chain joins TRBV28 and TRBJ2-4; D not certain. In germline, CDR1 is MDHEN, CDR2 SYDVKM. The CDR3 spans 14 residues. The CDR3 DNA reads TGTGCCAGCAGTTTATCGGTACCCAAAAACACTCAGTACTTC. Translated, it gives CASSLSVPKNTQYF.

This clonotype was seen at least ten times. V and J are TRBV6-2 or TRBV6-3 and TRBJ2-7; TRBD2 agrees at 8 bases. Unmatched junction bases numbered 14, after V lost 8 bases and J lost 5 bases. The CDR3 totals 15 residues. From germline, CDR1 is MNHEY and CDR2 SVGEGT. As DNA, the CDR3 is TGTGCCAGCGGACAAGACAGCGGGAGACCCCACGAGCAGTACTTC. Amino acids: CASGQDSGRPHEQYF.

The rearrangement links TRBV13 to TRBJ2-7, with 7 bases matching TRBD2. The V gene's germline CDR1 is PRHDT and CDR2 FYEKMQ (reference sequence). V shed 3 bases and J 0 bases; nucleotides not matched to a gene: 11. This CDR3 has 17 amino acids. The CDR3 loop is CASSFNSDSGFSYEQYF. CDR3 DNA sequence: TGTGCCAGCAGCTTCAATTCAGATAGCGGGTTCTCCTACGAGCAGTACTTC.

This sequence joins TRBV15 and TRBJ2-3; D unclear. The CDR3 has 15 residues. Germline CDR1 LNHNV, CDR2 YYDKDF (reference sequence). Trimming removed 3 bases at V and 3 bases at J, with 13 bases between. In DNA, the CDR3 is TGTGCCACCAGCAGTGACGGGCTAGAGACAGATACGCAGTATTTT. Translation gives CATSSDGLETDTQYF.

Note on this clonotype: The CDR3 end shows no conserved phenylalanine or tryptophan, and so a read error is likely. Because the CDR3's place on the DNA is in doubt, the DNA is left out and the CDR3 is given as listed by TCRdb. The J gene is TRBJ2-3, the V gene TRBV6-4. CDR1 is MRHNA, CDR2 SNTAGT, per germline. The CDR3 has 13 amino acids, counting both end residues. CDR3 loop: CASSDSSTDTKEG.

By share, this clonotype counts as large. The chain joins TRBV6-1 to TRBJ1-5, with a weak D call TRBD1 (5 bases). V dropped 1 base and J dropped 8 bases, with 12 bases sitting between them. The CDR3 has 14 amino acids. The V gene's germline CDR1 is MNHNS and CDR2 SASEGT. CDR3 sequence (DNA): TGTGCCAGCAGTGAAGGGGCAGAAGGGGAGCCCCAGCATTTT. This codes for CASSEGAEGEPQHF.

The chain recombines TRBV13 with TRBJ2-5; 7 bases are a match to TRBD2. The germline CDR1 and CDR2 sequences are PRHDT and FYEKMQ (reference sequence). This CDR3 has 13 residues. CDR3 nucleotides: TGTGCTAGAGATGGGGGGGGCCAAGAGACCCAGTACTTC. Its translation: CARDGGGQETQYF.

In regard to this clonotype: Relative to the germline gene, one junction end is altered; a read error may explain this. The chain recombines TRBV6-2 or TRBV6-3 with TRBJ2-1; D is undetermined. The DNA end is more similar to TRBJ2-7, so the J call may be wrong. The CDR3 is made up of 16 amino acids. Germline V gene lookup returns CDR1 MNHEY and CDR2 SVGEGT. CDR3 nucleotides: TGTGCCATCAGTTACGAGGTCTCTGGGGAATCGGGCGAGCAGTACTTC. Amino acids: CAISYEVSGESGEQYF.

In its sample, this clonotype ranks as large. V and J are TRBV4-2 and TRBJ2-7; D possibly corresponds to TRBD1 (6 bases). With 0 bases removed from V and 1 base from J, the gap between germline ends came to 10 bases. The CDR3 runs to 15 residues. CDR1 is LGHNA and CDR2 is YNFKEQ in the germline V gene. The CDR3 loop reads CASSQEAGESYEQYF. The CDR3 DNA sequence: TGTGCCAGCAGCCAAGAGGCAGGGGAGTCCTACGAGCAGTACTTC.